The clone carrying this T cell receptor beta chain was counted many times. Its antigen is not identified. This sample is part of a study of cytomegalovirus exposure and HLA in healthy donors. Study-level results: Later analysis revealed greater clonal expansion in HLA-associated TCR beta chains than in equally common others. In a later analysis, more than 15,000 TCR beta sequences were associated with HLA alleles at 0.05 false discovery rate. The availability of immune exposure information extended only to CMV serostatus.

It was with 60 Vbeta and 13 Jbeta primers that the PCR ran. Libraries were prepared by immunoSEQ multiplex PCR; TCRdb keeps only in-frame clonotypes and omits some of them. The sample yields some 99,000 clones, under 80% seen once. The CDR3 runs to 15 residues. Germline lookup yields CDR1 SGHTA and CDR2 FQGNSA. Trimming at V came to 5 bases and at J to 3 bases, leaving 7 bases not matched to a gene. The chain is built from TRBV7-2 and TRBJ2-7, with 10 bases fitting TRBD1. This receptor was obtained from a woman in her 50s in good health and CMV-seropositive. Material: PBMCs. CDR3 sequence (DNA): TGTGCCAGCAGCCAAGCCGGGACAGGGGTCTACGAGCAGTACTTC. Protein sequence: CASSQAGTGVYEQYF.